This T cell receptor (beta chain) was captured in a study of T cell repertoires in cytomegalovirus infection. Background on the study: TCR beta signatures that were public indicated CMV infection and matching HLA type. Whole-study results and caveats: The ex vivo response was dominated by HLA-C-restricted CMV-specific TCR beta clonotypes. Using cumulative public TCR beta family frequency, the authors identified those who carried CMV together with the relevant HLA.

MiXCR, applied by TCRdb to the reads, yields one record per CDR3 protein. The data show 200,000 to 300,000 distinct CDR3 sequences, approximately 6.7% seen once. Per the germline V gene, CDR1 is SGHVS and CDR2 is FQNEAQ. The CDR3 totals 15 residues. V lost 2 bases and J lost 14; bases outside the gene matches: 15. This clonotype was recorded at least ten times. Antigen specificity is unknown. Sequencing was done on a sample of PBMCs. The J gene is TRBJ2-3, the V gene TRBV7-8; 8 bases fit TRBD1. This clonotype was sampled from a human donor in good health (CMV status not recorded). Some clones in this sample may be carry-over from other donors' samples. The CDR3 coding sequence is TGTGCCAGCAGCTTATCCGACGGCGGAGACAGGGGAAGGTATTTT. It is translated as CASSLSDGGDRGRYF. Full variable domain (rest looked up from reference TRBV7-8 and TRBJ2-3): GAGVSQSPRYKVAKRGQDVALRCDPISGHVSLFWYQQALGQGPEFLTYFQNEAQLDKSGLPSDRFFAERPEGSVSTLKIQRTQQEDSAVYLCASSLSDGGDRGRYFGPGTRLTVL.